This T cell receptor (beta chain) was recovered during a study of Graves' ophthalmopathy and Graves' hyperthyroidism. General study findings and limits: The model's ophthalmopathy progression predictions had about 69% sensitivity and less than 75% specificity.

This CDR3 has 14 amino acids. V lost 2 bases to trimming and J lost 4 bases, with 12 bases between them. CDR3 regions of TCR beta were amplified from RNA transcripts. HTBI-primed first-round RT-PCR preceded second-round multiplex PCR. From the multiplex PCR reads, TCRdb called clonotypes with MiXCR, one entry per CDR3 protein. The table includes 150,000 to 200,000 distinct CDR3 sequences, around two fifths detected once. In its sample, this clonotype was seen many times. Its specificity is unknown. Sequencing was performed on peripheral blood. This receptor was identified in a man aged 25 to 40 with Graves' ophthalmopathy. The J gene is TRBJ2-7, the V gene TRBV12-3 or TRBV12-4; D gene ambiguous. The CDR3 nucleotides read TGTGCCAGCAGTTTATTTAGGGATTCTTACGAGCAGTACTTC. Amino acid sequence: CASSLFRDSYEQYF.